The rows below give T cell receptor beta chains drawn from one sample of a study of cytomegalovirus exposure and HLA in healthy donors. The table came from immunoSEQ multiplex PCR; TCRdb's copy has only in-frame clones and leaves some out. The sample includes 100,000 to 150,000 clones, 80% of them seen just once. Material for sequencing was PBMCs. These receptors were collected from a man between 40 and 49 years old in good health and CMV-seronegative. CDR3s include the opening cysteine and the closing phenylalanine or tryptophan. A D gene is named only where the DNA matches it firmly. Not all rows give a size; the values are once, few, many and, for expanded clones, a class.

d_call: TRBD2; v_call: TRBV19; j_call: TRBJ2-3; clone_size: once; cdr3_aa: CASSMGHGTSGGTDTQYF; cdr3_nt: TGTGCCAGTAGTATGGGTCACGGGACTAGCGGGGGGACAGATACGCAGTATTTT
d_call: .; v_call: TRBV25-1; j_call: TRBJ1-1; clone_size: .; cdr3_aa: CAGSAGVNTEAFF; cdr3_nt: TGTGCCGGAAGTGCGGGGGTGAACACTGAAGCTTTCTTT
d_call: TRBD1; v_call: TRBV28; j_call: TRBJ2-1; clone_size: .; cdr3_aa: CASSPPGTGLHEQFF; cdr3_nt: TGTGCCAGCAGCCCTCCCGGGACAGGGCTCCATGAGCAGTTCTTC
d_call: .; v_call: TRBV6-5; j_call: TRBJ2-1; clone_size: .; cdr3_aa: CASSYDYRNNEQFF; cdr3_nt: TGTGCCAGCAGTTACGACTACCGGAACAATGAGCAGTTCTTC
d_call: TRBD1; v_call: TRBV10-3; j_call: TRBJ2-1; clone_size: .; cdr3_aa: CAIRAGTDTIEQFF; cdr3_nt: TGTGCCATCAGGGCCGGGACAGACACAATTGAGCAGTTCTTC
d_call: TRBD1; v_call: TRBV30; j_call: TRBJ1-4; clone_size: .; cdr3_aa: CAWTGRQGRDEKLFF; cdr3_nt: TGTGCCTGGACCGGGAGACAGGGAAGAGATGAAAAACTGTTTTTT
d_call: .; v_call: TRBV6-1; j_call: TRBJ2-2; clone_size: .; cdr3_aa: CASSEVLGGDGELFF; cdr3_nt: TGTGCCAGCAGTGAAGTATTGGGCGGGGACGGGGAGCTGTTTTTT
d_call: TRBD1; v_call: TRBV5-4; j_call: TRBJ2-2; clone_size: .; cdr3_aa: CASSLGQTYTGELFF; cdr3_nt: TGTGCCAGCAGCCTGGGACAGACTTACACCGGGGAGCTGTTTTTT
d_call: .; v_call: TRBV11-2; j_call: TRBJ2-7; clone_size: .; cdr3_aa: CASSLGQLSYEQYF; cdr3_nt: TGTGCCAGCAGCTTGGGGCAGCTCTCCTACGAGCAGTACTTC
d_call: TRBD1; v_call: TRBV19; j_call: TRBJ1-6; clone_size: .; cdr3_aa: CASGTGTGSDIYNSPLHF; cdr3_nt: TGTGCCAGCGGAACCGGGACAGGGAGCGACATCTATAATTCACCCCTCCACTTT
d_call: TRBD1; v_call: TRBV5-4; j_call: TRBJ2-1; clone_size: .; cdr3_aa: CASRNQTGGRGNEQFF; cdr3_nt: TGTGCCAGCAGAAACCAGACAGGGGGCAGGGGGAATGAGCAGTTCTTC
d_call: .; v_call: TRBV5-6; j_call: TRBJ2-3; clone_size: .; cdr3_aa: CASNPRSTDTQYF; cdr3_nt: TGTGCCAGCAACCCACGGAGTACAGATACGCAGTATTTT
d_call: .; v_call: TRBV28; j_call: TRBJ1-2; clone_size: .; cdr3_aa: CASRTTALNYGYTF; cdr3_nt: TGTGCCAGCAGAACCACAGCCCTAAACTATGGCTACACCTTC
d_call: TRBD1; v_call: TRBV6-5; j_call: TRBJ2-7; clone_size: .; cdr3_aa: CASRKTGGEQYF; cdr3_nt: TGTGCCAGCAGAAAAACAGGGGGCGAGCAGTACTTC
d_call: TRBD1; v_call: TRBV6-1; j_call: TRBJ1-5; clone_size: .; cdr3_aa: CASRTGSNQPQHF; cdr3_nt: TGTGCCAGCAGGACAGGGAGCAATCAGCCCCAGCATTTT
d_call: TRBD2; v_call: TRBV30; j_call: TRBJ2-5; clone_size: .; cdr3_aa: CAWFGGGETQYF; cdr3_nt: TGTGCCTGGTTCGGGGGGGGAGAGACCCAGTACTTC
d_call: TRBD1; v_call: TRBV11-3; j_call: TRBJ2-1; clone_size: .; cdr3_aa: CASSYTGDEQFF; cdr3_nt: TGTGCCAGCAGCTACACAGGGGATGAGCAGTTCTTC
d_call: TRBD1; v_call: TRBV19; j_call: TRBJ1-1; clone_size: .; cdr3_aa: CASSLVMGGGGNTEAFF; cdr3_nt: TGTGCCAGTAGTCTAGTTATGGGAGGAGGGGGCAACACTGAAGCTTTCTTT
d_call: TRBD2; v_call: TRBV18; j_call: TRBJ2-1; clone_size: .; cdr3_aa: CASSPGLAEYNEQFF; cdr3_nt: TGTGCCAGCTCACCGGGACTAGCGGAGTACAATGAGCAGTTCTTC
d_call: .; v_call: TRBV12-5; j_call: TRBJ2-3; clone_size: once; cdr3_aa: CASGLYKGDTDTQYF; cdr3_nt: TGTGCTAGTGGTTTGTACAAGGGAGACACAGATACGCAGTATTTT
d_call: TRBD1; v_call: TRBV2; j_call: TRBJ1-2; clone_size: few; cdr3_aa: CASTQLGTGYGYTF; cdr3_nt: TGTGCCAGCACCCAACTCGGGACAGGTTATGGCTACACCTTC
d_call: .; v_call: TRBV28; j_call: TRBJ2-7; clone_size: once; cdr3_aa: CASSLFQGSYEQYF; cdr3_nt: TGTGCCAGCAGTTTATTCCAGGGCTCCTACGAGCAGTACTTC
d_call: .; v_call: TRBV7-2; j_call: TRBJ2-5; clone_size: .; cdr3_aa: CASSLVEGSGGFGETQYF; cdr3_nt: TGTGCCAGCAGCTTAGTGGAGGGGTCAGGGGGTTTTGGTGAGACCCAGTACTTC